This T cell receptor beta chain was recorded in a study of radiotherapy plus CTLA-4 blockade in lung cancer. In its sample, this clone was seen once. CDR3 size: 17 residues. Losses at the gene ends were 3 bases for V and 5 bases for J; bases not matched to a gene: 13. Looked up from germline, CDR1 is LNHDA and CDR2 is SQIVND (reference sequence). Here immunoSEQ multiplex PCR was the method, and the copy in TCRdb shows in-frame clones only, minus some. Seen here are approximately 39,000 clones, 55% to 75% observed once, and the top ten hold 9.5% to 13%. The TCR sequence derives from a human donor with non-small cell lung cancer who had stable disease on radiotherapy plus ipilimumab. The material was peripheral blood, obtained from a patient treated with radiotherapy plus ipilimumab. The chain is built from TRBV19 and TRBJ2-1; 7 positions match TRBD1. CDR3 coding DNA: TGTGCCAGTAGTATTGGGTGGACAGGCGGCCGAAACAATGAGCAGTTCTTC. Translated: CASSIGWTGGRNNEQFF.